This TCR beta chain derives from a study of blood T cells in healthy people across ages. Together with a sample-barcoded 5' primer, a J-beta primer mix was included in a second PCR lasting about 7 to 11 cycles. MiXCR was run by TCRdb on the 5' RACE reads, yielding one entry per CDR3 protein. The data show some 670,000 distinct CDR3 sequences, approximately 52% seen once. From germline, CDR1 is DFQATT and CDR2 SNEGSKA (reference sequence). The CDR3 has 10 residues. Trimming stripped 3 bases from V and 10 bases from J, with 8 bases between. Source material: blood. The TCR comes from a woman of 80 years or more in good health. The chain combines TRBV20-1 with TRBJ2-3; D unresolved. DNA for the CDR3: TGCAGTGCTAGTGGTTTGGCGCAGTATTTT. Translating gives CSASGLAQYF.